A single sample gave rise to the 2 T cell receptor beta chains below, sequenced in a study of CD8 T cells in Susac syndrome. RNA was extracted with the RNeasy kit, and a quantity of about 0.45 to 1 ug was reverse transcribed using random hexamers. From the immunoSEQ multiplex PCR reads, TCRdb called clonotypes with MiXCR, one entry per CDR3 protein. Here the sample spans about 150,000 distinct CDR3 sequences, approximately 95% being singletons. Sample: CD8+ T cells from PBMCs. Receptor source: a human donor with Susac syndrome.

The chain joins TRBV19 to TRBJ2-5; D is possibly TRBD2 (6 bases). This CDR3 comprises 14 residues. CDR1 LNHDA and CDR2 SQIVND come from the germline V gene (reference sequence). Trimming shortened V by 4 bases and J by 5 bases, and 14 bases separated the two germline ends. The CDR3 coding sequence is TGTGCCAGTAGTACTCTCGGGAGTGAGGAGACCCAGTACTTC. Protein product: CASSTLGSEETQYF. The whole variable domain, filled in from reference TRBV19 and TRBJ2-5, reads DGGITQSPKYLFRKEGQNVTLSCEQNLNHDAMYWYRQDPGQGLRLIYYSQIVNDFQKGDIAEGYSVSREKKESFPLTVTSAQKNPTAFYLCASSTLGSEETQYFGPGTRLLVL.

The gene calls are TRBV30 and TRBJ2-1; D unclear. This CDR3 is 16 amino acids long. Between the trimmed V and J ends, which lost 0 bases and 10 bases, there was a span of 22 bases. The germline gives CDR1 GTSNPN, CDR2 SVGIG (reference sequence). CDR3 amino acids: CAWSVRAHSTYWEQFF. The CDR3 DNA reads as TGTGCCTGGAGTGTACGGGCCCACTCTACGTATTGGGAGCAGTTCTTC.